The T cell receptor (beta chain) under discussion was sequenced for a study of response to subunit inactivated influenza vaccine. V lost 2 bases and J 4 bases, leaving 15 bases between the germline ends. The CDR3 is made up of 16 amino acids. As regards this clonotype: The antigen remains undetermined.

Study-wide results and limits: Authors suggested each seasonal influenza vaccination recruits few new T cells.

Each CDR3 protein gets one entry after TCRdb re-called the RT-PCR reads with MiXCR. The table shows about 800,000 distinct CDR3 sequences, with 21% occurring only once. The sequence was collected from a man in his forties or fifties who received an inactivated influenza vaccine. This chain joins TRBV12-3 or TRBV12-4 and TRBJ2-1; no clear D gene. Material: PBMCs from blood, obtained roughly 5 days after vaccination. CDR3 residues: CASSLNSGLRYNEQFF. The DNA of the CDR3 is TGTGCCAGCAGTTTAAATAGTGGGCTCCGGTACAATGAGCAGTTCTTC.